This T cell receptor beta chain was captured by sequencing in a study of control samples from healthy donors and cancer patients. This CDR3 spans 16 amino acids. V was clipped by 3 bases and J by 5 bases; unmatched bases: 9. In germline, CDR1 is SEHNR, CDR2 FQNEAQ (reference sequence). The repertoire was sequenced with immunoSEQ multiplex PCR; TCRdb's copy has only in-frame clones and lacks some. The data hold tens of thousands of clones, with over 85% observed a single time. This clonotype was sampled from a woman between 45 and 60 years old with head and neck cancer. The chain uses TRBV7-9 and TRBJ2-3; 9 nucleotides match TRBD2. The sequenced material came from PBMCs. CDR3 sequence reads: CASSLIYGLAQDTQYF. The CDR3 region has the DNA TGTGCCAGCAGCTTGATTTACGGACTAGCGCAAGATACGCAGTATTTT.